These 28 T cell receptor beta chains originate from one sample sequenced in a study of CD8 T cells in Susac syndrome. Random hexamers were used to reverse transcribe the RNA input (roughly 0.5 to 1 ug). One entry per CDR3 protein results from TCRdb running MiXCR on the immunoSEQ multiplex PCR reads. The profile covers 330,000 or so distinct CDR3 sequences, with over 75% appearing a single time and around 0.18% taken by the ten largest. The specimen was CD8+ T cells from PBMCs. These receptors came from a human donor with multiple sclerosis.

The table lists this clonotype with a few counts. The CDR3 DNA reads as TGTGCCAGTAGTATCGGGGGGGGCTCCTACAATGAGCAGTTCTTC. This codes for CASSIGGGSYNEQFF. The chain uses TRBV19 and TRBJ2-1; TRBD2 matches 8 bases. With V trimmed by 3 bases and J by 0 bases, 1 base remained unmatched. This CDR3 contains 15 residues. Germline V gene lookup returns CDR1 LNHDA and CDR2 SQIVND (reference sequence).

This clonotype has more than one count but fewer than ten. V gene TRBV12-3 or TRBV12-4 combines with J gene TRBJ2-5; 7 bases line up with TRBD1. This CDR3 contains 14 residues. J was trimmed by 3 bases and V by 5 bases; bases with no gene match: 6. This CDR3 is CASSPSGTEETQYF. The CDR3 DNA reads TGTGCCAGCAGTCCCTCCGGGACAGAAGAGACCCAGTACTTC.

The DNA for the CDR3 is TGTGCCAGCAGCTACGGGACAGCGGGGGGCTCCGCCATATATTTT. It yields the protein CASSYGTAGGSAIYF. J is TRBJ1-3 and V is TRBV5-6, with TRBD1 matching over 7 bases. Germline V gene data show CDR1 as SGHDT and CDR2 as YYEEEE. The CDR3 has 15 residues. Trimming removed 3 bases from V and 11 bases from J; junction bases left unmatched: 14. The whole variable domain, remainder taken from reference TRBV5-6 and TRBJ1-3, is DAGVTQSPTHLIKTRGQQVTLRCSPKSGHDTVSWYQQALGQGPQFIFQYYEEEERQRGNFPDRFSGHQFPNYSSELNVNALLLGDSALYLCASSYGTAGGSAIYFGEGSWLTVV.

The chain uses TRBV27 and TRBJ2-5; the match to TRBD2 covers 16 bases. Germline V lookup: CDR1 MNHEY, CDR2 SMNVEV (reference sequence). CDR3 length equals 16 residues. Trimming cost V 6 bases and J 1 base; bases outside gene matches: 2. CDR3 region: CASRGTSGGAQETQYF. CDR3 DNA sequence: TGTGCCAGCAGGGGGACTAGCGGGGGGGCCCAAGAGACCCAGTACTTC.

The genes are TRBV5-4 and TRBJ1-1, with TRBD1 matching 9 bases. The J segment lost 4 bases and the V segment lost 4 bases, leaving 5 bases of the junction unmatched. Per germline, CDR1 SGHNT and CDR2 YYREEE (reference sequence). This CDR3 is built from 14 residues. The CDR3 reads CASSIGQGPTEAFF. DNA of the CDR3: TGTGCCAGCAGCATCGGACAGGGGCCCACTGAAGCTTTCTTT.

This clonotype occurred a few times. The DNA for the CDR3 is TGCGCCAGCAGCTTAAGCGGGGGGTACAATGAGCAGTTCTTC. This translates into CASSLSGGYNEQFF. This chain links TRBV5-1 with TRBJ2-1; 9 nucleotides match TRBD2. Germline V gene sequence: CDR1 SGHRS, CDR2 YFSETQ. The length of the CDR3 is 14 residues. V lost 2 bases to trimming and J lost 4 bases; unmatched junction nucleotides: 1.

This clonotype was picked up one time. The rearrangement links TRBV20-1 to TRBJ2-1, with 8 bases aligning to TRBD2. Germline loops: CDR1 DFQATT, CDR2 SNEGSKA (reference sequence). There are 16 residues in the CDR3. V shed 2 bases and J 2 bases; nucleotides not matched to a gene: 8. This CDR3 is CSARKIAGRAYNEQFF. CDR3 DNA: TGCAGTGCTAGAAAAATAGCGGGAAGGGCCTACAATGAGCAGTTCTTC.

V and J are TRBV10-3 and TRBJ2-1; 8 bases fit TRBD2. This CDR3 contains 12 residues. Per the germline V gene, CDR1 is ENHRY and CDR2 is SYGVKD. The J segment lost 15 bases and the V segment lost 5 bases, leaving 9 bases of the junction unmatched. The CDR3 loop reads CAISLKAGAPFF. The CDR3 coding sequence is TGTGCCATCAGTTTGAAAGCGGGGGCCCCGTTCTTC.

Only a few counts were recorded for this clonotype. The chain recombines TRBV11-2 with TRBJ2-1; D not resolved. The CDR3 has 15 amino acids. Germline loops: CDR1 SGHAT, CDR2 FQNNGV. The germline V and J ends were trimmed by 5 bases and 0 bases, with 11 bases remaining between them. The CDR3 DNA reads TGTGCCAGCAGCGCATTAGCTGGCTCCTACAATGAGCAGTTCTTC. Translating gives CASSALAGSYNEQFF.

V gene TRBV20-1 combines with J gene TRBJ2-2; the D gene is possibly TRBD2 (5 bases). This CDR3 is 13 amino acids long. The germline V gene has CDR1 DFQATT and CDR2 SNEGSKA (reference sequence). The germline V and J ends were trimmed by 0 bases and 3 bases, with 5 bases remaining between them. The CDR3 loop reads CSARERDTGELFF. In DNA form, the CDR3 reads TGCAGTGCTAGAGAGAGGGACACCGGGGAGCTGTTTTTT.

This rearrangement joins TRBV7-8 to TRBJ2-3; TRBD2 matches at 10 bases. Trimming cost V 5 bases and J 4 bases; bases outside gene matches: 9. CDR3 length equals 16 residues. The V gene's germline CDR1 is SGHVS and CDR2 FQNEAQ. CDR3 in DNA: TGTGCCAGCAGCATCTCCCTAGCGGGAGTCTCAGATACGCAGTATTTT. Its protein is CASSISLAGVSDTQYF.

V usage is TRBV5-1 and J usage is TRBJ2-2; D might be TRBD1 (5 bases). This CDR3 spans 15 amino acids. V lost 0 bases, J lost 4 bases, and 10 bases lay in between. Germline CDR1 reads SGHRS; CDR2 reads YFSETQ. The CDR3 DNA reads TGCGCCAGCAGCTTGGAGGCAGGGCCCACCGGGGAGCTGTTTTTT. This encodes CASSLEAGPTGELFF.

This chain links TRBV20-1 with TRBJ2-1; D gene ambiguous. Germline V gene lookup returns CDR1 DFQATT and CDR2 SNEGSKA (reference sequence). V lost 7 bases to trimming and J lost 4 bases, with 8 bases between them. The CDR3 extends over 11 amino acids. The CDR3 nucleotides are TGCAGTGTCCGGTATTACAATGAGCAGTTCTTC. It encodes CSVRYYNEQFF.

The genes are TRBV6-2 or TRBV6-3 and TRBJ2-2, with D perhaps matching TRBD2 (5 bases). Germline V CDR1 and CDR2: MNHEY, SVGEGT. The CDR3 has 14 amino acids. With 0 bases removed from V and 6 bases from J, the gap between germline ends came to 8 bases. CDR3 DNA sequence: TGTGCCAGCAGTTACTCACACGGGGCCGGGGAGCTGTTTTTT. Translation gives CASSYSHGAGELFF.

The chain carries TRBV5-4 and TRBJ2-7, with TRBD2 matching 11 bases. The germline V gene has CDR1 SGHNT and CDR2 YYREEE (reference sequence). The CDR3 sequence is 15 residues long. V lost 4 bases to trimming and J lost 2 bases; unmatched junction nucleotides: 5. The CDR3 protein is CASSIASGGTYEQYF. The CDR3 DNA reads as TGTGCCAGCAGCATTGCTAGCGGGGGGACCTACGAGCAGTACTTC.

The genes are TRBV6-5 and TRBJ2-2, with TRBD2 identical over 7 bases. Trimming at V came to 5 bases and at J to 3 bases, leaving 6 bases not matched to a gene. This CDR3 has 15 residues. The V gene's germline CDR1 is MNHEY and CDR2 SVGAGI. For the CDR3, the DNA is TGTGCCAGCAGTCCAGGACTAGAGTACACCGGGGAGCTGTTTTTT. Amino acid sequence: CASSPGLEYTGELFF.

The chain recombines TRBV28 with TRBJ2-7; D is uncertain. Germline V gives CDR1 MDHEN, CDR2 SYDVKM. Trimming left V 6 bases short and J 3 bases short, with 12 bases between. The CDR3 extends over 13 amino acids. The CDR3 loop is CASRPRLIYEQYF. The CDR3 coding sequence is TGTGCCAGCAGACCCCGCCTTATCTACGAGCAGTACTTC.

The rearrangement uses TRBV9 and TRBJ2-7; D remains unclear. CDR1 is SGDLS, CDR2 YYNGEE, per germline. This CDR3 region has 13 residues. Trimming stripped 3 bases from V and 0 bases from J, with 7 bases between. CDR3 region: CASSDDASYEQYF. The CDR3 nucleotides read TGTGCCAGCAGCGATGACGCCTCCTACGAGCAGTACTTC.

The chain employs TRBV4-3 and TRBJ1-1; 9 nucleotides match TRBD1. V trimming: 2 bases; J trimming: 7 bases; junction bases outside the gene matches: 5. Germline CDR1 is LGHNA and CDR2 is YSLEER. The CDR3 has 14 residues. The CDR3 DNA follows: TGCGCCAGCAGCCAATCACAGGGGGCGGGTGAAGCTTTCTTT. Amino acids: CASSQSQGAGEAFF.

This rearrangement joins TRBV29-1 to TRBJ2-1; tentative D call: TRBD1 (5 bases). Germline V gene sequence: CDR1 SQVTM, CDR2 ANQGSEA. With 6 bases removed from V and 7 bases from J, the gap between germline ends came to 22 bases. This CDR3 comprises 15 residues. The DNA of the CDR3 is TGCAGCGTCGATGGACAATGGCCCTTTCTGAATGAGCAGTTCTTC. Translation: CSVDGQWPFLNEQFF.

The chain has TRBV12-3 or TRBV12-4 and TRBJ2-2; 10 bases fit TRBD2. The CDR3 extends over 20 amino acids. V shed 7 bases, J shed 0 bases, and the junction held 17 bases outside the gene matches. The CDR3 sequence: CASTPTPGASGSANTGELFF. The CDR3 DNA follows: TGTGCCAGCACCCCAACACCTGGGGCTAGCGGGAGTGCGAACACCGGGGAGCTGTTTTTT.

The chain carries TRBV28 and TRBJ2-7; D not certain. The germline CDR1 and CDR2 sequences are MDHEN and SYDVKM. The CDR3 spans 13 residues. Deletions cut 7 bases from V and 3 bases from J, with 13 bases between. The DNA of the CDR3 is TGTGCCAGCACCTCTGGGCAGAGCTACGAGCAGTACTTC. It is translated as CASTSGQSYEQYF. Full variable domain (missing parts from reference TRBV28 and TRBJ2-7): DVKVTQSSRYLVKRTGEKVFLECVQDMDHENMFWYRQDPGLGLRLIYFSYDVKMKEKGDIPEGYSVSREKKERFSLILESASTNQTSMYLCASTSGQSYEQYFGPGTRLTVT.

The V and J genes are TRBV11-2 and TRBJ2-5; D may be TRBD1 or TRBD2 (5 bases each). The CDR3 contains 18 residues. V lost 4 bases to trimming and J lost 0 bases, with 21 bases between them. Germline V lookup: CDR1 SGHAT, CDR2 FQNNGV. The CDR3 region has the DNA TGTGCCAGCAGCTCCCCCTCCGGGGCTGCGGCCGACCAAGAGACCCAGTACTTC. It yields the protein CASSSPSGAAADQETQYF.

The chain uses TRBV29-1 and TRBJ2-3; D may be TRBD2 (6 bases). Germline V gives CDR1 SQVTM, CDR2 ANQGSEA. The CDR3 is 11 residues long. Trimming cost V 8 bases and J 6 bases, with 12 bases left between them. The CDR3 is CSPPGGDTQYF. The CDR3 region has the DNA TGCAGCCCTCCTGGGGGGGATACGCAGTATTTT.

The V gene is TRBV7-9, the J gene TRBJ2-5; the D is unclear. Between the trimmed V and J ends, which lost 1 base and 4 bases, there was a span of 7 bases. Germline CDR1 SEHNR, CDR2 FQNEAQ (reference sequence). This CDR3 contains 13 residues. CDR3 DNA sequence: TGTGCCAGCAGCTTAGGTTCGTTAGAGACCCAGTACTTC. This codes for CASSLGSLETQYF.

The chain couples TRBV3-1 to TRBJ2-5; D ambiguous. The CDR3 length is 17 residues. The V end lost 3 bases, the J end lost 5 bases, and 22 bases lay between the germline ends. CDR1 and CDR2 from the germline V gene are LGHDT and YNNKEL (reference sequence). The CDR3 sequence: CASSHYPNEARRETQYF. DNA of the CDR3: TGTGCCAGCAGCCACTATCCTAACGAGGCCCGGCGGGAGACCCAGTACTTC.

This sequence joins TRBV27 and TRBJ2-2; D is unresolved. The CDR3 runs 14 residues. V was shortened by 6 bases and J by 2 bases, with 10 bases between the two germline ends. In germline, CDR1 is MNHEY, CDR2 SMNVEV (reference sequence). The CDR3 DNA reads TGTGCCAGCAGAAGGGTCGGTAACACCGGGGAGCTGTTTTTT. Its translation: CASRRVGNTGELFF.

V gene TRBV2 combines with J gene TRBJ2-3, with D tentatively TRBD1 or TRBD2 (5 bases each). Germline values: CDR1 SNHLY, CDR2 FYNNEI. This CDR3 is built from 18 residues. V was pared by 0 bases and J by 2 bases, with 18 bases between. CDR3 sequence reads: CASSEAPFFEGITDTQYF. As DNA, the CDR3 is TGTGCCAGCAGTGAAGCGCCTTTCTTTGAGGGGATCACAGATACGCAGTATTTT.